This TCR beta chain derives from a study of long-term antiretroviral therapy in people with HIV. For the study at large: The oldest samples precede the 2015 immediate-ART recommendation by about a decade.

An immunoSEQ assay, version v3.0, was performed at survey level. Using immunoSEQ multiplex PCR, the repertoire was profiled, and TCRdb retains in-frame clones only, with some absent. The sample has 35,000 to 40,000 clones, around 85% seen once. In each sample, about 0.95-11 million cryopreserved PBMC were present before DNA extraction. Turning to this clone: The antigen is undetermined.

Notes on the study in general: In HIV, the repertoires covered a tighter span of CDR3 lengths than in controls. The repertoire was dominated at all time points by clones expanded before ART.

V lost 4 bases and J lost 4, with 5 bases in between. Germline CDR1 and CDR2: SEHNR and FQNEAQ (reference sequence). The CDR3 sequence is 12 residues long. V is TRBV7-9 and J is TRBJ2-1; no definite D call. The specimen was unsorted PBMCs, collected 1.5 years after starting antiretroviral therapy. This receptor was obtained from a man younger than 35 with HIV. The CDR3 DNA follows: TGTGCCAGCAGCTACGCATACAATGAGCAGTTCTTC. This gives the protein CASSYAYNEQFF.